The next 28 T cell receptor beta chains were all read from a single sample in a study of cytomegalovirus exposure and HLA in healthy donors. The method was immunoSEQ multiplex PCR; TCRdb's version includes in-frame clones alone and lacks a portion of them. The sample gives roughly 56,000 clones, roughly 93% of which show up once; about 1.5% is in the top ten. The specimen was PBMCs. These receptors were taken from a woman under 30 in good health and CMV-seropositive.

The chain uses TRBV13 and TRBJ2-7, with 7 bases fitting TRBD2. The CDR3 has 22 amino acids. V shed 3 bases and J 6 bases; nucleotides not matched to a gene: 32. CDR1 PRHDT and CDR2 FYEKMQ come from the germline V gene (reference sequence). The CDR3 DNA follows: TGTGCCAGCAGCTTTCGTCATTGGGGGGGACTACTAGGTCCGCCGGCGGGTCGCGAGCAGTACTTC. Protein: CASSFRHWGGLLGPPAGREQYF.

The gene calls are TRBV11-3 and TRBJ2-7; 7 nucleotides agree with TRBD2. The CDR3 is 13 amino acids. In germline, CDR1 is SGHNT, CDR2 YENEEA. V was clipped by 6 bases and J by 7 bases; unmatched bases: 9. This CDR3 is CASSMTSPGEQYF. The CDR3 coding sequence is TGTGCCAGCAGTATGACTAGCCCGGGGGAGCAGTACTTC. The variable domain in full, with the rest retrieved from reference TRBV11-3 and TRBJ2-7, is EAGVVQSPRYKIIEKKQPVAFWCNPISGHNTLYWYLQNLGQGPELLIRYENEEAVDDSQLPKDRFSAERLKGVDSTLKIQPAELGDSAVYLCASSMTSPGEQYFGPGTRLTVT.

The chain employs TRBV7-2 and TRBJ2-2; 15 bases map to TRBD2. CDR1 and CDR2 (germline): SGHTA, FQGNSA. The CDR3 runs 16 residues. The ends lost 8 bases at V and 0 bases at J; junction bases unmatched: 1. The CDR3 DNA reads TGTGCCAGCCGGACTAGCGGGGGGGCGAACACCGGGGAGCTGTTTTTT. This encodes CASRTSGGANTGELFF.

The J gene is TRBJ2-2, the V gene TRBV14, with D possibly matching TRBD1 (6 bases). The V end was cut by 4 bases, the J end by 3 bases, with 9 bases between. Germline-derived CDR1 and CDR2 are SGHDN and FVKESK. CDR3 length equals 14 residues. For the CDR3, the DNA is TGTGCCAGCAGCCGGGGACACTACACCGGGGAGCTGTTTTTT. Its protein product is CASSRGHYTGELFF.

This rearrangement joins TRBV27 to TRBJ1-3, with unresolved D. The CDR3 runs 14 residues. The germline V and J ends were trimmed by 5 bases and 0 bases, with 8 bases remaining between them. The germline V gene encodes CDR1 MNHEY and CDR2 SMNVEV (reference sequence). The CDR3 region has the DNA TGTGCCAGCAGTGAGAAGTACTCTGGAAACACCATATATTTT. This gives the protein CASSEKYSGNTIYF.

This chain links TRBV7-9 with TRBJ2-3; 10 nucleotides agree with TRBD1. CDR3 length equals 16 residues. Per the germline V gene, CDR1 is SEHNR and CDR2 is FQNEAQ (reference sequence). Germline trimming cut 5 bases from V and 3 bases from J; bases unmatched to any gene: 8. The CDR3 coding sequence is TGTGCCAGCAGCGACGGGGGGACAGGGGTAACAGATACGCAGTATTTT. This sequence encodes CASSDGGTGVTDTQYF. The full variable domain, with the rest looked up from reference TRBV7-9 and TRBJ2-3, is DTGVSQNPRHKITKRGQNVTFRCDPISEHNRLYWYRQTLGQGPEFLTYFQNEAQLEKSRLLSDRFSAERPKGSFSTLEIQRTEQGDSAMYLCASSDGGTGVTDTQYFGPGTRLTVL.

As DNA, the CDR3 is TGCGCCAGCAGTGAGCAGCCGGAGGGCCACGAGCAGTACTTC. The encoded protein is CASSEQPEGHEQYF. The V and J genes are TRBV10-1 and TRBJ2-7; D is possibly TRBD2 (6 bases). The V end lost 2 bases, the J end lost 5 bases, and 13 bases lay between the germline ends. CDR3 size: 14 residues. Germline V lookup: CDR1 WNHNN, CDR2 SYGVQD (reference sequence).

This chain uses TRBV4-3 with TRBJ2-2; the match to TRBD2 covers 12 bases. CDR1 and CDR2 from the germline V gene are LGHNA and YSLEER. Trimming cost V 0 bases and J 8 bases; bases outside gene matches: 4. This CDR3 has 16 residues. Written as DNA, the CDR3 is TGCGCCAGCAGCCAAGATCCTAGCGGGGGGGCTGGGGAGCTGTTTTTT. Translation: CASSQDPSGGAGELFF.

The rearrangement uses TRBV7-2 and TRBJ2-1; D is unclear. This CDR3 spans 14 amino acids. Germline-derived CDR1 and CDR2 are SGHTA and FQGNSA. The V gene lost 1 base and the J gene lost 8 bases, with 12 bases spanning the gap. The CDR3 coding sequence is TGTGCCAGCAGCTTAGACGGTCCCCTCGATGAGCAGTTCTTC. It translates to CASSLDGPLDEQFF.

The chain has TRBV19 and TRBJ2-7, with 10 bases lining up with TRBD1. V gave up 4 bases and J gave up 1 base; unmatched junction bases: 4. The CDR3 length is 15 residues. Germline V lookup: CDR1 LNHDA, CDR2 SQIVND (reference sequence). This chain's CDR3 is CASSTKDRGSYEQYF. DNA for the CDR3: TGTGCCAGTAGTACAAAGGACAGGGGGTCCTACGAGCAGTACTTC.

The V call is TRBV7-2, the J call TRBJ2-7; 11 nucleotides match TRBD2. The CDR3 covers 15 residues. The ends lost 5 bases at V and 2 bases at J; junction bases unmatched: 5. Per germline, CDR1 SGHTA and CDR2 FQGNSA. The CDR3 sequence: CASSRIAGGPYEQYF. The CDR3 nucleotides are TGTGCCAGCAGCCGCATAGCGGGGGGGCCCTACGAGCAGTACTTC.

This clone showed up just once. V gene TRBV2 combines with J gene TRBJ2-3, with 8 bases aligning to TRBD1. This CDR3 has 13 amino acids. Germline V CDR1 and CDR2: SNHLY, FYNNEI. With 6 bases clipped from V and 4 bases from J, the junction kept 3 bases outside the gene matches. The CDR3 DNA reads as TGTGCCAGCAGCCTGACAGGGGCAGATACGCAGTATTTT. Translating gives CASSLTGADTQYF.

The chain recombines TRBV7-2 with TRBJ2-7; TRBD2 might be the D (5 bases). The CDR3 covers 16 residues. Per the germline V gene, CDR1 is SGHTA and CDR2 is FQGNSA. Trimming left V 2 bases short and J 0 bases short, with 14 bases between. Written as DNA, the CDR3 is TGTGCCAGCAGCTTAAGCCGGACTTCCGACTCCTACGAGCAGTACTTC. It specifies CASSLSRTSDSYEQYF.

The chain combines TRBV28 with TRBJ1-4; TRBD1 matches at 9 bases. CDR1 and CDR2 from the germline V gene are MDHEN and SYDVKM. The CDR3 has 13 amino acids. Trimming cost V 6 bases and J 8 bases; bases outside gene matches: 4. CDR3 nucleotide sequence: TGTGCCAGCAGCGGGGACAGGGTAGAAAAACTGTTTTTT. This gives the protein CASSGDRVEKLFF.

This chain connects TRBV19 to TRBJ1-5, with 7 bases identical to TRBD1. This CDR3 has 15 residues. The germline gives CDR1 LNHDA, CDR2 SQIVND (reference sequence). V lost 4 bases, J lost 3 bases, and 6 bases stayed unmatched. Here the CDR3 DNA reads TGTGCCAGTAGTAACCCCGGACAGGCCAATCAGCCCCAGCATTTT. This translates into CASSNPGQANQPQHF.

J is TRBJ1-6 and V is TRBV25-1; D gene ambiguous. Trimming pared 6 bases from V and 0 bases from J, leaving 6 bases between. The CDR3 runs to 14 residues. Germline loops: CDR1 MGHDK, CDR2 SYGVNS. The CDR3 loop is CASRGSSYNSPLHF. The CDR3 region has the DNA TGTGCCAGCAGGGGCAGCTCCTATAATTCACCCCTCCACTTT.

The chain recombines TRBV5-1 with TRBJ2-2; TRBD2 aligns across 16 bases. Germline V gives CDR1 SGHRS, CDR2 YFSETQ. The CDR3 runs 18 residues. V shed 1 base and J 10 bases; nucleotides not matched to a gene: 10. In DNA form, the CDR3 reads TGCGCCAGCAGCTTGTCCCTAGCAGGGACTAGCGGGGGGGCGGAGCTGTTTTTT. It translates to CASSLSLAGTSGGAELFF.

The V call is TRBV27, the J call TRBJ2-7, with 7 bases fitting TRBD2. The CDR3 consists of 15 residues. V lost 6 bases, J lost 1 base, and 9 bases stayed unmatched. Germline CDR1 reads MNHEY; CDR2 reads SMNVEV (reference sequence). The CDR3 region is CASRSLADFSYEQYF. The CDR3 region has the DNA TGTGCCAGCAGGAGTCTAGCGGACTTTTCCTACGAGCAGTACTTC.

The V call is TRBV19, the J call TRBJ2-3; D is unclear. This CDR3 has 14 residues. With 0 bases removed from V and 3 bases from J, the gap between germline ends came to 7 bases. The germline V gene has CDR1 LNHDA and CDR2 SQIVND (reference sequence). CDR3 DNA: TGTGCCAGTAGTATAGATCGGTCGACAGATACGCAGTATTTT. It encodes CASSIDRSTDTQYF. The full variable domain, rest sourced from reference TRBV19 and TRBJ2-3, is DGGITQSPKYLFRKEGQNVTLSCEQNLNHDAMYWYRQDPGQGLRLIYYSQIVNDFQKGDIAEGYSVSREKKESFPLTVTSAQKNPTAFYLCASSIDRSTDTQYFGPGTRLTVL.

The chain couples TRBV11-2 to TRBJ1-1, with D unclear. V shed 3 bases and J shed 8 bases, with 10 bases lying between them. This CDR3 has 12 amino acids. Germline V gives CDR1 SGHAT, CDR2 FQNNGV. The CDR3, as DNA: TGTGCCAGCAGCTTGAACACAGCCGAAGCTTTCTTT. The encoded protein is CASSLNTAEAFF. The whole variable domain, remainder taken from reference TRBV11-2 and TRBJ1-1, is EAGVAQSPRYKIIEKRQSVAFWCNPISGHATLYWYQQILGQGPKLLIQFQNNGVVDDSQLPKDRFSAERLKGVDSTLKIQPAKLEDSAVYLCASSLNTAEAFFGQGTRLTVV.

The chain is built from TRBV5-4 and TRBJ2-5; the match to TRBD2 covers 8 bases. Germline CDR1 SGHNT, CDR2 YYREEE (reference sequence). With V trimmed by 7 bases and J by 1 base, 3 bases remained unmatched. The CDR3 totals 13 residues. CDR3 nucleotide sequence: TGTGCCAGCCGGGGGGGGTTCCAAGAGACCCAGTACTTC. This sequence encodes CASRGGFQETQYF.

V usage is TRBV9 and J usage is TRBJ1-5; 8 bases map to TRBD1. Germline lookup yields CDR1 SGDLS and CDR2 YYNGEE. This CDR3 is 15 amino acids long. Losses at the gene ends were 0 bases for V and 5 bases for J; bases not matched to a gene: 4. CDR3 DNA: TGTGCCAGCAGCGTAGGGACAGGGAGGGATCAGCCCCAGCATTTT. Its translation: CASSVGTGRDQPQHF. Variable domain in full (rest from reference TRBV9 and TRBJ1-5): DSGVTQTPKHLITATGQRVTLRCSPRSGDLSVYWYQQSLDQGLQFLIQYYNGEERAKGNILERFSAQQFPDLHSELNLSSLELGDSALYFCASSVGTGRDQPQHFGDGTRLSIL.

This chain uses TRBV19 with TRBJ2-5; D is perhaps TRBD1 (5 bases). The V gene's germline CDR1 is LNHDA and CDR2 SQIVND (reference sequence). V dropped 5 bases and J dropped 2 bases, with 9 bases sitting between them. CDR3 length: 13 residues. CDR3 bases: TGTGCCAGTAGTTCTGACAGTCAAGAGACCCAGTACTTC. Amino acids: CASSSDSQETQYF.

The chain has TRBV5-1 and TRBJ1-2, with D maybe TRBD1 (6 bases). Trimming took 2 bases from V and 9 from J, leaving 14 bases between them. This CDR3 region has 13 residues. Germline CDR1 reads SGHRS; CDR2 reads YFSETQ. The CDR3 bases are TGCGCCAGCAGCTTAACCTACAGGGATAGCTACACCTTC. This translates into CASSLTYRDSYTF.

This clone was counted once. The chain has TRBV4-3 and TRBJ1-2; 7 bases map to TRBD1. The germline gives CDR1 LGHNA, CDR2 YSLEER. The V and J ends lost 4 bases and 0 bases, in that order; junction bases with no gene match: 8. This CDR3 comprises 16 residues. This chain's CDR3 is CASSPTGVNPNYGYTF. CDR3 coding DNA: TGCGCCAGCAGCCCAACAGGGGTTAATCCTAACTATGGCTACACCTTC.

The CDR3 spells CASSGQVNTEAFF. DNA for the CDR3: TGTGCCAGCAGTGGACAGGTGAACACTGAAGCTTTCTTT. The chain couples TRBV27 to TRBJ1-1, with 7 bases fitting TRBD1. With 5 bases clipped from V and 0 bases from J, the junction kept 0 bases outside the gene matches. CDR1 and CDR2 (germline): MNHEY, SMNVEV (reference sequence). The CDR3 runs 13 residues.

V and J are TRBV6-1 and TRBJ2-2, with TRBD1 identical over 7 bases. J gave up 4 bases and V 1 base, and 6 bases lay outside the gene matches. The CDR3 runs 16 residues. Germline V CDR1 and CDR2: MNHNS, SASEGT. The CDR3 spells CASSEGGQVITGELFF. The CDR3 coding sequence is TGTGCCAGCAGTGAAGGCGGACAGGTGATCACCGGGGAGCTGTTTTTT.

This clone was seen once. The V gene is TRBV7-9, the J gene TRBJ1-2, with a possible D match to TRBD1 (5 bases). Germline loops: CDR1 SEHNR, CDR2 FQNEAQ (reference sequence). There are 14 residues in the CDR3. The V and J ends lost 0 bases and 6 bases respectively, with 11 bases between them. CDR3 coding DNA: TGTGCCAGCAGCTTAGCTTTGGGGGGAGATGGCTACACCTTC. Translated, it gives CASSLALGGDGYTF.